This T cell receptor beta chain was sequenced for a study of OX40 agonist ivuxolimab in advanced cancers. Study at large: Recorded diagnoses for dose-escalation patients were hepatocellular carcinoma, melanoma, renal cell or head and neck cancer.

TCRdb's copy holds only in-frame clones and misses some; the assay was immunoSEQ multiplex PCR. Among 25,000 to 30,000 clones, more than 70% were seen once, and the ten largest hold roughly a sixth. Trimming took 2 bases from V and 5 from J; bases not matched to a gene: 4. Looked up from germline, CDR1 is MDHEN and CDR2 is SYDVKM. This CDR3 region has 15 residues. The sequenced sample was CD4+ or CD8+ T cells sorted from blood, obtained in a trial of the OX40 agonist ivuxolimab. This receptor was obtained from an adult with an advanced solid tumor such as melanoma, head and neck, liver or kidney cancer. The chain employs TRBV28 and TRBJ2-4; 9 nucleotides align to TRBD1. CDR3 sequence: CASSLIGTGQNIQYF. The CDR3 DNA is TGTGCCAGCAGTTTAATAGGGACAGGGCAAAACATTCAGTACTTC.